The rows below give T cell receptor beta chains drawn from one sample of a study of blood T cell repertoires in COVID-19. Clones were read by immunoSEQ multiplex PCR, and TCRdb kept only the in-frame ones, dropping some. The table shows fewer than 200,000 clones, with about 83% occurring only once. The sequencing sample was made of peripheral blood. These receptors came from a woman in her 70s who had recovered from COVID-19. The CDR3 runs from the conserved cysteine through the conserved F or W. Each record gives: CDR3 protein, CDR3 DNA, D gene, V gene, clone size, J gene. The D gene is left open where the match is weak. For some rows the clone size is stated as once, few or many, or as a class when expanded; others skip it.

cdr3_aa: CASWGSRAQETQYF
cdr3_nt: TGTGCCAGCTGGGGCAGCAGAGCCCAAGAGACCCAGTACTTC
d_call: .
v_call: TRBV2
clone_size: few
j_call: TRBJ2-5

cdr3_aa: CASSFRANYGYTF
cdr3_nt: TGTGCCAGCAGTTTTCGGGCTAACTATGGCTACACCTTC
d_call: .
v_call: TRBV27
clone_size: .
j_call: TRBJ1-2

cdr3_aa: CASSQSAAGTDTQYF
cdr3_nt: TGCGCCAGCAGTCAATCAGCCGCCGGGACTGATACGCAGTATTTT
d_call: .
v_call: TRBV23-1
clone_size: .
j_call: TRBJ2-3

cdr3_aa: CASSSQYTGELFF
cdr3_nt: TGTGCCAGCAGCTCCCAGTACACCGGGGAGCTGTTTTTT
d_call: .
v_call: TRBV7-6
clone_size: .
j_call: TRBJ2-2

cdr3_aa: CASSLGGGPDTQYF
cdr3_nt: TGTGCCAGCAGCTTGGGCGGGGGGCCAGATACGCAGTATTTT
d_call: TRBD2
v_call: TRBV5-6
clone_size: .
j_call: TRBJ2-3

cdr3_aa: CASSAGLGNTIYF
cdr3_nt: TGTGCCAGCAGTGCGGGTCTGGGAAACACCATATATTTT
d_call: .
v_call: TRBV2
clone_size: .
j_call: TRBJ1-3

cdr3_aa: CASGLGTGLEAFF
cdr3_nt: TGTGCTAGTGGTTTGGGGACAGGGCTTGAAGCTTTCTTT
d_call: TRBD1
v_call: TRBV12-5
clone_size: once
j_call: TRBJ1-1

cdr3_aa: CASSQSWGPDEDNEQFF
cdr3_nt: TGTGCCAGCAGCCAATCCTGGGGGCCGGATGAAGACAATGAGCAGTTCTTC
d_call: .
v_call: TRBV14
clone_size: .
j_call: TRBJ2-1

cdr3_aa: CASSPLLVAGGEETQYF
cdr3_nt: TGTGCCAGCTCACCACTTCTCGTAGCGGGAGGAGAGGAGACCCAGTACTTC
d_call: TRBD2
v_call: TRBV18
clone_size: .
j_call: TRBJ2-5

cdr3_aa: CASSREGSKPQHF
cdr3_nt: TGTGCCAGCAGTCGGGAGGGCAGCAAGCCCCAGCATTTT
d_call: .
v_call: TRBV2
clone_size: once
j_call: TRBJ1-5

cdr3_aa: CASSKREGPYNEQFF
cdr3_nt: TGTGCCAGCAGCAAGCGGGAGGGCCCTTACAATGAGCAGTTCTTC
d_call: TRBD2
v_call: TRBV7-9
clone_size: .
j_call: TRBJ2-1

cdr3_aa: CASSFPTSGPSSTDTQYF
cdr3_nt: TGTGCCAGCAGTTTTCCGACTAGCGGGCCTTCTAGCACAGATACGCAGTATTTT
d_call: TRBD2
v_call: TRBV28
clone_size: once
j_call: TRBJ2-3